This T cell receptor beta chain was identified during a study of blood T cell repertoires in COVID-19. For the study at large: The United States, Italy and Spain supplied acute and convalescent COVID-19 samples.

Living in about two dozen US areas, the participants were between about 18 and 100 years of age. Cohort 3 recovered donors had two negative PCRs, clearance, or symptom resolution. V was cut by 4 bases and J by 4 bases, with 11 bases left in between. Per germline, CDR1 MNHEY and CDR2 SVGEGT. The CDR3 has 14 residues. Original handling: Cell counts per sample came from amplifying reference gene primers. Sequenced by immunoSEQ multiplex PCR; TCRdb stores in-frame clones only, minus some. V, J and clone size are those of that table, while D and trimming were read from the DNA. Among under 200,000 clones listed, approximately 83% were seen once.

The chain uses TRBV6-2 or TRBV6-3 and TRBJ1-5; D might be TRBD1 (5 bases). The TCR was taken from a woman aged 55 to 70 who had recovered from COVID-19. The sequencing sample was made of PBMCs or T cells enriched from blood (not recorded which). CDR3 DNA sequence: TGTGCCAGCAGTTCTCGACAGCTAAATCAGCCCCAGCATTTT. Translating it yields CASSSRQLNQPQHF.